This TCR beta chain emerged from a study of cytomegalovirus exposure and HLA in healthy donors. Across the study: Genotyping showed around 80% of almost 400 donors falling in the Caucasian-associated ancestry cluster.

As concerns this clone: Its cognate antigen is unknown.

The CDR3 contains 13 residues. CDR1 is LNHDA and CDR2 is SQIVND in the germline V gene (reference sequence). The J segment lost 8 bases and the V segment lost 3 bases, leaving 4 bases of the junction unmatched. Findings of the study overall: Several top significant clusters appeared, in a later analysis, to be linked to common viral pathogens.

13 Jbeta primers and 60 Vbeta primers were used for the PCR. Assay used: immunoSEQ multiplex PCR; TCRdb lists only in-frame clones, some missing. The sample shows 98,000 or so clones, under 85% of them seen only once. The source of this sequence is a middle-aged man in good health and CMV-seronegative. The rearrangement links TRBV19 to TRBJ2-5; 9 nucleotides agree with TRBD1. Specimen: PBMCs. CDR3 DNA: TGTGCCAGTAGTATTAGACAGGGGGGTACCCAGTACTTC. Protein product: CASSIRQGGTQYF.